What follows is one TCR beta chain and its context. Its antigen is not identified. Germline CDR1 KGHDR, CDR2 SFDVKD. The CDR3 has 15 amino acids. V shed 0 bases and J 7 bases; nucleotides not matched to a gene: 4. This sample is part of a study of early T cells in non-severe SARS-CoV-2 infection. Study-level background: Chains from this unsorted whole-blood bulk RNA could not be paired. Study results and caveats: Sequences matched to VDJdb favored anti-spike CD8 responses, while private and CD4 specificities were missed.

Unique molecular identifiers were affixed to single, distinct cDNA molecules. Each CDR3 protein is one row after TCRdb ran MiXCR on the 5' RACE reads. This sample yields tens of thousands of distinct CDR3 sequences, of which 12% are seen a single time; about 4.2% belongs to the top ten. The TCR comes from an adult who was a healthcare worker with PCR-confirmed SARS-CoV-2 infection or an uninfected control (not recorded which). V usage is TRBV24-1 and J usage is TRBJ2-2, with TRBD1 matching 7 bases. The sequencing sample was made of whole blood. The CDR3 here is CATSDLSGGNGELFF. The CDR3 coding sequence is TGTGCCACCAGTGATTTGTCAGGGGGTAACGGGGAGCTGTTTTTT.